This T cell receptor beta chain is from a study of cytomegalovirus exposure and HLA in healthy donors. Study-level points and caveats: CMV antigen specificity was confirmed in vitro for three CMV-associated chains.

This clone showed up just once. The antigen is not known. The germline V gene encodes CDR1 SGHDT and CDR2 YYEEEE. The length of the CDR3 is 15 residues. This PCR relied on a set of 60 Vbeta primers and 13 Jbeta primers. Libraries were prepared by immunoSEQ multiplex PCR; TCRdb keeps only in-frame clonotypes and omits some of them. Among under 200,000 clones listed, approximately 81% were seen once. The gene calls are TRBV5-6 and TRBJ2-5, with D perhaps matching TRBD2 (6 bases). The J call may be mistaken, given a closer DNA end match to TRBJ2-7. The sample was PBMCs. The clonotype was recovered from a man aged 50 to 59 in good health and CMV-seropositive. DNA for the CDR3: TGTGCCAGCAGCACCCCGGGACTCGGGGACCACGAGCAGTACTTC. Translation: CASSTPGLGDHEQYF.